Below are 27 T cell receptor beta chains sequenced from a single sample in a study of PD-L1 blockade in urothelial cancer. Described time point: peripheral blood 6 weeks after treatment start. The repertoire was sequenced with immunoSEQ multiplex PCR; TCRdb's copy has only in-frame clones and lacks some. This table has 48,000 or so clones, roughly 80% appearing once. Sequences were derived from PBMCs, sampled around atezolizumab (anti-PD-L1) treatment. The receptor set was obtained from a man between 65 and 80 years old with urothelial cancer.

This rearrangement joins TRBV2 to TRBJ1-4; 8 nucleotides align to TRBD1. This CDR3 contains 15 residues. J lost 8 bases, V lost 7 bases, and 12 bases had no gene match. Germline lookup yields CDR1 SNHLY and CDR2 FYNNEI. The CDR3 loop reads CASTPDRGGREKLFF. CDR3 nucleotide sequence: TGTGCCAGCACTCCTGACAGGGGCGGTCGGGAAAAACTGTTTTTT.

This chain connects TRBV19 to TRBJ2-3, with a possible D match to TRBD2 (7 bases). V was cut by 3 bases and J by 1 base, with 14 bases left in between. The germline V gene has CDR1 LNHDA and CDR2 SQIVND (reference sequence). This CDR3 comprises 16 residues. The CDR3 DNA is TGTGCCAGTAGTATTGGGGGGGGCGGCGGCACAGATACGCAGTATTTT. Protein: CASSIGGGGGTDTQYF.

V is TRBV28 and J is TRBJ1-5; 7 bases are shared with TRBD1. This CDR3 comprises 14 residues. Germline V CDR1 and CDR2: MDHEN, SYDVKM. V shed 2 bases, J shed 9 bases, and the junction held 7 bases outside the gene matches. CDR3 nucleotides: TGTGCCAGCAGTTTACCCTCAGGGGGGTGGCCCCAGCATTTT. Amino acids: CASSLPSGGWPQHF.

The chain links TRBV11-3 to TRBJ2-5; D call uncertain. This CDR3 spans 13 amino acids. Germline V lookup: CDR1 SGHNT, CDR2 YENEEA. V was pared by 1 base and J by 3 bases, with 6 bases between. The CDR3, as DNA: TGTGCCAGCAGCTTAGGGCAGGAAGAGACCCAGTACTTC. This encodes CASSLGQEETQYF.

V usage is TRBV4-2 and J usage is TRBJ2-7, with 9 positions matching TRBD2. The CDR3 totals 15 residues. With 1 base clipped from V and 4 bases from J, the junction kept 5 bases outside the gene matches. Germline-derived CDR1 and CDR2 are LGHNA and YNFKEQ. In DNA form, the CDR3 reads TGTGCCAGCAGCCAAGGACTAGCGGATCTATACGAGCAGTACTTC. Protein: CASSQGLADLYEQYF.

The genes are TRBV27 and TRBJ2-7, with 8 bases fitting TRBD1. The CDR3 spans 14 residues. The germline V gene has CDR1 MNHEY and CDR2 SMNVEV (reference sequence). V lost 5 bases and J lost 7; bases outside the gene matches: 10. The CDR3 reads CASSPPGQALEQYF. The CDR3 DNA reads TGTGCCAGCAGTCCCCCGGGACAGGCCTTGGAGCAGTACTTC.

The genes are TRBV19 and TRBJ1-5, with 7 positions matching TRBD1. Trimming cost V 7 bases and J 1 base; bases outside gene matches: 4. The CDR3 consists of 14 residues. The germline V gene encodes CDR1 LNHDA and CDR2 SQIVND (reference sequence). Written as DNA, the CDR3 is TGTGCCAGTAACAGGGGAGCAAGCAATCAGCCCCAGCATTTT. Translated: CASNRGASNQPQHF.

This clone was counted between two and nine times. The V call is TRBV5-4, the J call TRBJ2-3, with D maybe TRBD2 (6 bases). The CDR3 contains 14 residues. Germline V gene data show CDR1 as SGHNT and CDR2 as YYREEE (reference sequence). V was clipped by 9 bases and J by 1 base, with 15 bases between them. The CDR3: CATQSGLRTDTQYF. The CDR3 DNA sequence: TGTGCCACCCAATCGGGACTTCGCACAGATACGCAGTATTTT.

The V gene is TRBV6-6, the J gene TRBJ2-1, with 7 bases aligning to TRBD2. The CDR3 extends over 15 amino acids. After removal of 1 base from V and 9 bases from J, the junction contained 9 bases not matched to a gene. Germline CDR1 and CDR2: MNHNY and SVGAGI (reference sequence). This CDR3 is CASSYYVLAEGEQFF. The CDR3 DNA follows: TGTGCCAGCAGTTACTACGTCCTAGCGGAGGGTGAGCAGTTCTTC.

The gene calls are TRBV4-1 and TRBJ2-7; D is unclear. Trimming shortened V by 1 base and J by 2 bases, and 9 bases separated the two germline ends. The CDR3 is 14 amino acids. Germline CDR1 MGHRA, CDR2 YSYEKL. This CDR3 reads CASSQVHGAYEQYF. In DNA form, the CDR3 reads TGCGCCAGCAGCCAAGTCCACGGAGCCTACGAGCAGTACTTC.

The CDR3 region has the DNA TGTGCCAGCAGTTTATTACAGGCAGATACGCAGTATTTT. Encoded protein: CASSLLQADTQYF. The chain uses TRBV27 and TRBJ2-3; weak D call: TRBD1 (5 bases). V shed 1 base and J shed 4 bases, with 6 bases lying between them. CDR1 is MNHEY, CDR2 SMNVEV, per germline (reference sequence). The CDR3 runs to 13 residues.

The chain has TRBV2 and TRBJ1-4, with 10 bases aligning to TRBD1. From germline, CDR1 is SNHLY and CDR2 FYNNEI. Germline trimming cut 7 bases from V and 7 bases from J; bases unmatched to any gene: 9. The CDR3 contains 15 residues. The CDR3 spells CASKDLTGGSEKLFF. The CDR3 coding sequence is TGTGCCAGCAAGGACTTGACAGGGGGCAGTGAAAAACTGTTTTTT.

The rearrangement joins TRBV18 to TRBJ2-7, with TRBD2 as a possible D gene (7 bases). The CDR3 is 14 amino acids. Trimming shortened V by 6 bases and J by 1 base, and 13 bases separated the two germline ends. The germline CDR1 and CDR2 sequences are KGHSH and LQKENI. For the CDR3, the DNA is TGTGCCAGCTCGTCAGGGGAGGGGTCCTACGAGCAGTACTTC. It yields the protein CASSSGEGSYEQYF.

This rearrangement joins TRBV19 to TRBJ2-7; D is uncertain. Trimming removed 7 bases from V and 1 base from J, with 8 bases in between. Germline V gene sequence: CDR1 LNHDA, CDR2 SQIVND (reference sequence). This CDR3 region has 12 residues. The CDR3 spells CASTSRSYEQYF. Here the CDR3 DNA reads TGTGCCAGTACCAGCAGGTCCTACGAGCAGTACTTC.

The chain carries TRBV28 and TRBJ2-7, with 13 bases matching TRBD2. Germline V lookup: CDR1 MDHEN, CDR2 SYDVKM. V shed 6 bases, J shed 3 bases, and the junction held 5 bases outside the gene matches. The CDR3 totals 15 residues. For the CDR3, the DNA is TGTGCCAGCAGATTGACTAGCGGGAGGATCTACGAGCAGTACTTC. It translates to CASRLTSGRIYEQYF.

The chain has TRBV2 and TRBJ1-1; D ambiguous. Looked up from germline, CDR1 is SNHLY and CDR2 is FYNNEI. The V end lost 7 bases, the J end lost 0 bases, and 9 bases lay between the germline ends. This CDR3 contains 13 residues. The CDR3 spells CASISGMNTEAFF. DNA of the CDR3: TGTGCCAGCATATCGGGGATGAACACTGAAGCTTTCTTT.

V and J are TRBV10-3 and TRBJ2-7, with D perhaps TRBD2 (6 bases). Germline V gene data show CDR1 as ENHRY and CDR2 as SYGVKD. Trimming cost V 1 base and J 5 bases, with 9 bases left between them. The CDR3 is 13 amino acids. The CDR3 DNA is TGTGCCATCAGTGAGTACGGGGGAAACGAGCAGTACTTC. Its translation is CAISEYGGNEQYF.

The rearrangement uses TRBV18 and TRBJ2-4, with 9 bases fitting TRBD2. This CDR3 has 21 amino acids. The V segment lost 4 bases and the J segment 10 bases; nucleotides outside the gene matches: 29. Germline lookup yields CDR1 KGHSH and CDR2 LQKENI. The CDR3 nucleotides read TGTGCCAGCTCACGGGGCGGCGGACGAGCGGGAGGTGACGCCTTTATAGGGATTCAGTACTTC. Protein sequence: CASSRGGGRAGGDAFIGIQYF.

The rearrangement joins TRBV7-2 to TRBJ1-2; TRBD1 might be the D (5 bases). Germline CDR1 is SGHTA and CDR2 is FQGNSA. This CDR3 is built from 14 residues. Trimming cost V 10 bases and J 6 bases, with 21 bases left between them. CDR3 loop: CATSIGRGPDGYTF. Written as DNA, the CDR3 is TGTGCCACCTCGATCGGGAGGGGCCCTGATGGCTACACCTTC.

The chain carries TRBV5-4 and TRBJ2-1; 7 nucleotides match TRBD2. The CDR3 contains 14 residues. Per germline, CDR1 SGHNT and CDR2 YYREEE (reference sequence). The junction had 2 bases not matched to a gene; V was cut back by 0 bases and J by 5 bases. The CDR3 spells CASSLDLADNEQFF. CDR3 DNA: TGTGCCAGCAGCTTGGATCTAGCGGACAATGAGCAGTTCTTC.

This sequence joins TRBV2 and TRBJ1-3; 7 bases fit TRBD1. The junction had 8 bases not matched to a gene; V was cut back by 3 bases and J by 0 bases. Germline values: CDR1 SNHLY, CDR2 FYNNEI. The CDR3 loop spans 17 amino acids. Written as DNA, the CDR3 is TGTGCCAGCAGTGACGAGGGGGCGCGGGTCTCTGGAAACACCATATATTTT. Amino acid sequence: CASSDEGARVSGNTIYF.

The chain recombines TRBV5-1 with TRBJ2-1; maybe TRBD1 (5 bases). The CDR3 is 14 residues long. Germline CDR1 SGHRS, CDR2 YFSETQ. V was shortened by 1 base and J by 5 bases, with 10 bases between the two germline ends. The CDR3 protein is CASSLQGPDNEQFF. The CDR3 DNA reads as TGCGCCAGCAGCTTGCAGGGTCCAGACAATGAGCAGTTCTTC. The full variable domain, rest sourced from reference TRBV5-1 and TRBJ2-1, is KAGVTQTPRYLIKTRGQQVTLSCSPISGHRSVSWYQQTPGQGLQFLFEYFSETQRNKGNFPGRFSGRQFSNSRSEMNVSTLELGDSALYLCASSLQGPDNEQFFGPGTRLTVL.

The J gene is TRBJ2-7, the V gene TRBV5-1; D remains ambiguous. V was clipped by 1 base and J by 0 bases, with 5 bases between them. Per the germline V gene, CDR1 is SGHRS and CDR2 is YFSETQ. This CDR3 comprises 13 residues. The CDR3 DNA reads TGCGCCAGCAGCTTGAGGAGCTCCTACGAGCAGTACTTC. This sequence encodes CASSLRSSYEQYF.

This clone was recorded once. The rearrangement uses TRBV4-1 and TRBJ1-2; 8 bases map to TRBD1. The CDR3 covers 18 residues. CDR1 MGHRA and CDR2 YSYEKL come from the germline V gene. After removal of 0 bases from V and 5 bases from J, the junction contained 14 bases not matched to a gene. The CDR3 protein is CASSQDPLDRDRFYGYTF. The CDR3 DNA is TGCGCCAGCAGCCAAGATCCGTTAGACAGGGACAGGTTTTATGGCTACACCTTC.

The V and J genes are TRBV28 and TRBJ1-5; no clear D gene. Germline values: CDR1 MDHEN, CDR2 SYDVKM. This CDR3 has 13 residues. The V gene lost 10 bases and the J gene lost 6 bases, with 16 bases spanning the gap. The CDR3 nucleotides read TGTGCCACCGGAGGACCCGTCCCTCAGCCCCAGCATTTT. It translates to CATGGPVPQPQHF.

V usage is TRBV7-9 and J usage is TRBJ1-4; possible D gene TRBD1, 6 bases. CDR1 SEHNR and CDR2 FQNEAQ come from the germline V gene (reference sequence). This CDR3 has 15 residues. V was trimmed by 5 bases and J by 0 bases, leaving 10 bases between them. DNA of the CDR3: TGTGCCAGCAGCACATGGACAGCAACTAATGAAAAACTGTTTTTT. Residues: CASSTWTATNEKLFF.

This chain connects TRBV28 to TRBJ1-1; the match to TRBD1 covers 11 bases. V shed 5 bases and J 10 bases; nucleotides not matched to a gene: 6. The V gene's germline CDR1 is MDHEN and CDR2 SYDVKM. The CDR3 has 13 residues. The CDR3 region has the DNA TGTGCCAGCAGTAATCCGGGACAGGGGGTAGCTTTCTTT. Translated, it gives CASSNPGQGVAFF.